This T cell receptor (beta chain) derives from a study of CD8 T cells in Susac syndrome. Regarding the study as a whole: A relatively small number of individuals underwent TCR sequencing and HLA analysis.

The CDR3 runs to 16 residues. The V segment lost 3 bases and the J segment 4 bases; nucleotides outside the gene matches: 6. Germline lookup yields CDR1 MDHEN and CDR2 SYDVKM. A remark on this clonotype: The antigen remains unidentified.

Sequencing of TCR beta was carried out in blood CD8+ and CD4+ T cells. TEMRA cells were FACS-enriched, unlike CD8+ and CD4+ T cells, which were negatively isolated. RNA was extracted with the RNeasy kit, and a quantity of roughly 0.5 to 1 ug was reverse transcribed using random hexamers. With immunoSEQ multiplex PCR, TCR beta CDR3 was amplified across 54 Vbeta and 13 Jbeta. TCRdb fed the immunoSEQ multiplex PCR reads into MiXCR, producing one record per CDR3 protein. The data hold 250,000 to 300,000 distinct CDR3 sequences, with 85% observed a single time. The TCR comes from a human donor with multiple sclerosis. Input material: CD8+ T cells from PBMCs. The V call is TRBV28, the J call TRBJ2-1, with 10 bases identical to TRBD1. CDR3 sequence: CASSFGPGQGYNEQFF. Written as DNA, the CDR3 is TGTGCCAGCAGTTTTGGTCCGGGACAGGGGTACAATGAGCAGTTCTTC.